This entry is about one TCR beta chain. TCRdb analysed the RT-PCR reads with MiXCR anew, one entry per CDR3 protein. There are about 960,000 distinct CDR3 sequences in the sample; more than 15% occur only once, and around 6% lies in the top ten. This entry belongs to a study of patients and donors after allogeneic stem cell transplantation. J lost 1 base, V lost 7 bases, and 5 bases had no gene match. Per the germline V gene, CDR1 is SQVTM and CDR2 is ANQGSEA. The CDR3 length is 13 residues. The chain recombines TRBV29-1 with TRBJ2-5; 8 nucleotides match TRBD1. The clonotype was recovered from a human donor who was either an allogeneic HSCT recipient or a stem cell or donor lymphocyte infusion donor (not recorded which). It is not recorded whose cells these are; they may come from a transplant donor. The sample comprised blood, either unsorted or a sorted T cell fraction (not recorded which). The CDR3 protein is CSGNRGVQETQYF. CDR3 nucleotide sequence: TGCAGCGGGAACAGGGGGGTCCAAGAGACCCAGTACTTC.